These T cell receptor beta chains were read from a single sample in a study of blood T cell repertoires in COVID-19. Assay used: immunoSEQ multiplex PCR; TCRdb lists only in-frame clones, some missing. Here the sample spans tens of thousands of clones, over 60% being singletons. The sample taken for sequencing was peripheral blood. These receptor sequences come from a woman between 65 and 79 years old with acute or convalescent COVID-19. CDR3s include the opening cysteine and the closing phenylalanine or tryptophan. The D gene is left open where the match is weak. The size entry is marked missing in some rows and otherwise reads once, few, many or a size class.

TRBV5-4	TRBJ2-1	TRBD1	once	CASSVDRYNEQFF	TGTGCCAGCAGTGTGGACAGGTACAATGAGCAGTTCTTC
TRBV5-1	TRBJ1-1	TRBD1	-	CATQRGDREFTEAFF	TGCGCCACCCAACGTGGGGACAGGGAATTCACTGAAGCTTTCTTT
TRBV5-6	TRBJ2-5	TRBD2	once	CASSRGLAGGTQETQYF	TGTGCCAGCAGTCGAGGACTAGCGGGAGGAACTCAAGAGACCCAGTACTTC
TRBV7-2	TRBJ2-1	-	-	CASSFYIDNEQFF	TGTGCCAGCAGCTTCTATATAGACAATGAGCAGTTCTTC
TRBV14	TRBJ1-1	-	-	CASSQDRLNTEAFF	TGTGCCAGCAGCCAGGACAGATTGAACACTGAAGCTTTCTTT
TRBV9	TRBJ1-3	-	-	CASSPRTGISSGNTIYF	TGTGCCAGCAGCCCCCGGACGGGGATTAGCTCTGGAAACACCATATATTTT
TRBV18	TRBJ2-1	-	-	CASSPEGGRHNNEQFF	TGTGCCAGCTCACCTGAGGGTGGGAGGCATAACAATGAGCAGTTCTTC
TRBV28	TRBJ2-2	TRBD2	-	CASTGGRAMNTGELFF	TGTGCCAGCACGGGCGGGAGGGCGATGAACACCGGGGAGCTGTTTTTT
TRBV7-2	TRBJ1-3	TRBD1	-	CASSPRTGSGNTIYF	TGTGCCAGCAGCCCGCGGACAGGTTCTGGAAACACCATATATTTT
TRBV10-1	TRBJ2-5	-	-	CASSEFSGMGETQYF	TGCGCCAGCAGTGAGTTTTCAGGGATGGGAGAGACCCAGTACTTC
TRBV11-3	TRBJ2-1	TRBD2	once	CASSGGGSWNEQFF	TGTGCCAGCAGTGGTGGCGGGAGTTGGAATGAGCAGTTCTTC
TRBV2	TRBJ1-2	TRBD1	-	CASSEARGQGDGYTF	TGTGCCAGCAGTGAAGCCAGGGGACAGGGGGATGGCTACACCTTC
TRBV7-2	TRBJ1-6	-	-	CASSLVGDRSSPLHF	TGTGCCAGCAGCTTAGTAGGGGATAGGAGTTCACCCCTCCACTTT
TRBV6-5	TRBJ2-7	-	few	CASSYAGQSYEQYF	TGTGCCAGCAGTTACGCCGGACAGTCGTACGAGCAGTACTTC
TRBV5-6	TRBJ2-7	TRBD2	once	CASSLGLAGGEQYF	TGTGCCAGCAGCTTGGGGCTAGCGGGAGGCGAGCAGTACTTC
TRBV24-1	TRBJ1-4	-	-	CATSDHRPNWEKLFF	TGTGCCACCAGTGACCACAGACCGAACTGGGAAAAACTGTTTTTT
TRBV3-1/TRBV3-2	TRBJ2-7	TRBD1	few	CASSQFRDSHYEQYF	TGTGCCAGCAGTCAATTCCGGGACAGTCACTACGAGCAGTACTTC
TRBV28	TRBJ2-5	-	-	CASSRAVEAGTQYF	TGTGCCAGCAGCCGCGCAGTCGAGGCCGGGACCCAGTACTTC
TRBV6-5	TRBJ1-5	TRBD1	-	CASSFGQGSNQPQHF	TGTGCCAGCAGTTTCGGACAGGGTAGCAATCAGCCCCAGCATTTT
TRBV7-6	TRBJ1-1	-	-	CASSGGANTEAFF	TGTGCCAGCAGCGGCGGGGCGAACACTGAAGCTTTCTTT
TRBV19	TRBJ1-6	-	few	CASSNPREALNSPLHF	TGTGCCAGTAGTAACCCGCGAGAAGCTCTAAATTCACCCCTCCACTTT
TRBV9	TRBJ1-5	-	-	CASSVAGNSNQPQHF	TGTGCCAGCAGCGTAGCAGGGAATAGCAATCAGCCCCAGCATTTT
TRBV30	TRBJ2-1	TRBD2	few	CAWSVYPPITSGGYNEQFF	TGTGCCTGGAGTGTATACCCCCCGATAACTAGCGGGGGATACAATGAGCAGTTCTTC
TRBV18	TRBJ1-2	-	-	CASSSDTVYGYTF	TGTGCCAGCTCATCGGACACGGTCTATGGCTACACCTTC
TRBV6-5	TRBJ2-2	-	-	CASSKGSTGELFF	TGTGCCAGCAGCAAAGGGAGTACCGGGGAGCTGTTTTTT
TRBV10-3	TRBJ1-4	-	-	CAISERGSGEKLFF	TGTGCCATCAGTGAGCGCGGCTCCGGGGAAAAACTGTTTTTT
TRBV30	TRBJ1-5	TRBD1	-	CAWSEDRGGNQPQHF	TGTGCCTGGAGTGAGGACAGGGGAGGCAATCAGCCCCAGCATTTT
TRBV2	TRBJ1-1	-	-	CASTRGGNTEAFF	TGTGCCAGCACCCGAGGAGGGAATACTGAAGCTTTCTTT
TRBV28	TRBJ1-2	TRBD1	-	CASSPGDRVDYGYTF	TGTGCCAGCAGTCCTGGGGACAGGGTGGACTATGGCTACACCTTC
TRBV5-8	TRBJ1-6	-	-	CASSLFGGLGSPLHF	TGTGCCAGCAGCTTGTTCGGGGGGTTAGGTTCACCCCTCCACTTT